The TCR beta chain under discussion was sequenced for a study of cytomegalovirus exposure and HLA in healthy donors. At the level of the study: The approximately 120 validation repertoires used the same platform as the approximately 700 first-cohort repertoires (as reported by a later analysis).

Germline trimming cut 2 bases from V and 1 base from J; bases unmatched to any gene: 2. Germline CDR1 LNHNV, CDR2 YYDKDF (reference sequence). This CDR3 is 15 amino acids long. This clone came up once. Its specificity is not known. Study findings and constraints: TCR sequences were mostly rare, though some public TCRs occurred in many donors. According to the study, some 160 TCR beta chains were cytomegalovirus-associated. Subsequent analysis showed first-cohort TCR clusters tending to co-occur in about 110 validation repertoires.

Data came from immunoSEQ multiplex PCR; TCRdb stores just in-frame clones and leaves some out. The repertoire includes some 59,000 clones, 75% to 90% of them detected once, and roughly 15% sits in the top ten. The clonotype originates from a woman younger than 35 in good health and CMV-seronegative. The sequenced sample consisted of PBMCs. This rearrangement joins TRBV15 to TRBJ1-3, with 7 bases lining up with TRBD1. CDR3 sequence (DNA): TGTGCCACCAGCAGAACACAGGGGTCTGGAAACACCATATATTTT. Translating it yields CATSRTQGSGNTIYF.